A selection of T cell receptor beta chains follows, all from one sample in a study of T cell repertoires in aging, cancer and after chemotherapy. Each CDR3 protein gets one entry after TCRdb re-called the multiplex PCR reads with MiXCR. The table records over a thousand distinct CDR3 sequences, more than 25% of them present only once. Sequencing was performed on blood. The origin of the receptors is a human donor with a solid tumor. The CDR3 runs from the conserved cysteine through the conserved F or W. The D gene is left open where the match is weak. Only part of the rows carry a size: once, few, many, or a class if the clone is expanded.

- | TRBJ1-5 | few | TRBV18 | CASSGDGNQPQHF | TGTGCCAGCTCAGGGGATGGAAATCAGCCCCAGCATTTT
TRBD1 | TRBJ2-1 | - | TRBV29-1 | CSTTTPRDRGIRNEQFF | TGCAGTACTACGACCCCCCGGGACAGGGGGATACGTAATGAGCAGTTCTTC
- | TRBJ2-3 | large | TRBV6-4 | CASSDSWDSTDTQYF | TGTGCCAGCAGTGACTCTTGGGACAGCACAGATACGCAGTATTTT